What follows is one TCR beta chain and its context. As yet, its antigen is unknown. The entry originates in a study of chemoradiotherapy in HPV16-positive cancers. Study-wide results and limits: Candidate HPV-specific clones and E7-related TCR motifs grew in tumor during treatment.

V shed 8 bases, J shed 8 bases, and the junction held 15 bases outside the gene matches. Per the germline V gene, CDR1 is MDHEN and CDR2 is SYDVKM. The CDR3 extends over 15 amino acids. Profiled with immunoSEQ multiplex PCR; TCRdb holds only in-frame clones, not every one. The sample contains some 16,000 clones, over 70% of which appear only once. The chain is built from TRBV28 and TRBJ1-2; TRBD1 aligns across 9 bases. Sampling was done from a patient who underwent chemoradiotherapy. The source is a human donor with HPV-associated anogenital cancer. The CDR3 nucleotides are TGTGCCAGCCGCAACCCCCCCGGGACAGGGCACGGCTACACCTTC. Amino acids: CASRNPPGTGHGYTF.